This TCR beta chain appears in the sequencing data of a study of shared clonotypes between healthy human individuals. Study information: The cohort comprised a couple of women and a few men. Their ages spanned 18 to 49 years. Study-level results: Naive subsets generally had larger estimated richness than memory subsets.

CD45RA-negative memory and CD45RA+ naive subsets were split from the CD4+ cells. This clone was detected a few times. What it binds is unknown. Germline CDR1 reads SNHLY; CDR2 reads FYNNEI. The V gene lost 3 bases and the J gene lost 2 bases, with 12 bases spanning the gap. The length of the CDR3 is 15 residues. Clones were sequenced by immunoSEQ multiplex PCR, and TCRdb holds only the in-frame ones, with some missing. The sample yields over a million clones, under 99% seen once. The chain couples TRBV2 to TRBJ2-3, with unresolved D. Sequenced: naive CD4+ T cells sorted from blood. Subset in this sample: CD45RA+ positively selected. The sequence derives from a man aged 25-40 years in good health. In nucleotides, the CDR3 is TGTGCCAGCAGTGATAAGTTAACCACCACAGATACGCAGTATTTT. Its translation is CASSDKLTTTDTQYF.